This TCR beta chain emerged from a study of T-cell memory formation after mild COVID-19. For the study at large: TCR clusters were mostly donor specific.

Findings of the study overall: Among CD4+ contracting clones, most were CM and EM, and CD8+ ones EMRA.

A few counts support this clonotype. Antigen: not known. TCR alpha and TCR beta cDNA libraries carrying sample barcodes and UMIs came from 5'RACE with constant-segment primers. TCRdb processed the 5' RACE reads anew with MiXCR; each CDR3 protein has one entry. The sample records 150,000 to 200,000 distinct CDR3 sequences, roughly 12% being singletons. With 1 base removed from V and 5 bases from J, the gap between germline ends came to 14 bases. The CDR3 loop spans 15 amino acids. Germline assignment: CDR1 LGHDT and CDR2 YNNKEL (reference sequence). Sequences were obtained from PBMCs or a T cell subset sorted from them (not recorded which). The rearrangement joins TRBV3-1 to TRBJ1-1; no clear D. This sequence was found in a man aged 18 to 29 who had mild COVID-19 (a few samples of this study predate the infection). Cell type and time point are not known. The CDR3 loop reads CASSQGGQRITEAFF. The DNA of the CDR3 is TGTGCCAGCAGCCAAGGTGGGCAACGGATTACTGAAGCTTTCTTT.